The 10 T cell receptor beta chains listed next were all sequenced from one sample in a study of technical replicates of blood from several donors. TCRdb's table, derived via immunoSEQ multiplex PCR, lists solely in-frame clones and lacks some. The table lists tens of thousands of clones, roughly 93% of them singletons. The sequenced sample consisted of T cells isolated from PBMCs. The receptors stem from a human donor in good health.

The chain carries TRBV28 and TRBJ1-1; D gene ambiguous. The V and J ends lost 5 bases and 11 bases respectively, with 18 bases between them. The V gene's germline CDR1 is MDHEN and CDR2 SYDVKM. The CDR3 extends over 13 amino acids. The CDR3 region has the DNA TGTGCCAGCAGTGTACTTCACAGACCTCAGGCTTTCTTT. Amino acids: CASSVLHRPQAFF.

The rearrangement links TRBV28 to TRBJ2-1; a possible D gene is TRBD2 (5 bases). Trimming took off 3 bases at V and 9 bases at J, with 9 bases between the two ends. CDR3 length equals 12 residues. CDR1 is MDHEN, CDR2 SYDVKM, per germline. The CDR3 DNA sequence: TGTGCCAGCAGTTTGCGGGTGGGTGAGCAGTTCTTC. Amino acids: CASSLRVGEQFF.

The chain joins TRBV10-3 to TRBJ2-3; TRBD2 is a possible D gene (5 bases). Trimming pared 6 bases from V and 1 base from J, leaving 20 bases between. The CDR3 has 17 amino acids. Germline V CDR1 and CDR2: ENHRY, SYGVKD. The CDR3 here is CAIRGYGEPSGTDTQYF. The CDR3 DNA follows: TGTGCCATCAGAGGATACGGGGAGCCTTCGGGCACAGATACGCAGTATTTT.

The chain links TRBV6-1 to TRBJ1-5; the D gene is possibly TRBD1 (5 bases). The V gene's germline CDR1 is MNHNS and CDR2 SASEGT. The germline V and J ends were trimmed by 3 bases and 0 bases, with 9 bases remaining between them. CDR3 length: 15 residues. CDR3 amino acids: CASSDRAYSNQPQHF. CDR3 DNA: TGTGCCAGCAGTGACAGGGCCTATAGCAATCAGCCCCAGCATTTT.

This chain joins TRBV4-1 and TRBJ2-1; 12 nucleotides agree with TRBD2. CDR3 length: 14 residues. From germline, CDR1 is MGHRA and CDR2 YSYEKL. With 10 bases clipped from V and 6 bases from J, the junction kept 7 bases outside the gene matches. CDR3 loop: CATRRLAGVNEQFF. For the CDR3, the DNA is TGCGCCACGCGAAGACTAGCGGGAGTCAATGAGCAGTTCTTC.

The chain carries TRBV5-4 and TRBJ2-5; D perhaps matches TRBD1 (5 bases). This CDR3 has 16 residues. Germline loops: CDR1 SGHNT, CDR2 YYREEE (reference sequence). Trimming cost V 4 bases and J 2 bases, with 18 bases left between them. The DNA of the CDR3 is TGTGCCAGCAGCCCTCGAGCAGGGCAGTGGCAAGAGACCCAGTACTTC. It encodes CASSPRAGQWQETQYF.

The CDR3 protein is CSVHGTSGYEQYF. CDR3 DNA: TGCAGCGTGCACGGGACTAGCGGATACGAGCAGTACTTC. This chain uses TRBV29-1 with TRBJ2-7; the match to TRBD2 covers 11 bases. The CDR3 extends over 13 amino acids. CDR1 is SQVTM, CDR2 ANQGSEA, per germline. The junction had 5 bases not matched to a gene; V was cut back by 6 bases and J by 4 bases.

CDR3 sequence: CASSPGQEQYGYTF. CDR3 DNA sequence: TGCGCCAGCAGCCCAGGACAGGAGCAGTATGGCTACACCTTC. This chain uses TRBV5-1 with TRBJ1-2, with TRBD1 matching 7 bases. The V gene's germline CDR1 is SGHRS and CDR2 YFSETQ. Unmatched junction bases numbered 8, after V lost 4 bases and J lost 5 bases. The length of the CDR3 is 14 residues. The whole variable domain, filled in from reference TRBV5-1 and TRBJ1-2, reads KAGVTQTPRYLIKTRGQQVTLSCSPISGHRSVSWYQQTPGQGLQFLFEYFSETQRNKGNFPGRFSGRQFSNSRSEMNVSTLELGDSALYLCASSPGQEQYGYTFGSGTRLTVV.

This chain joins TRBV5-4 and TRBJ1-6; the D is unclear. The CDR3 loop spans 17 amino acids. The V end was cut by 0 bases, the J end by 7 bases, with 17 bases between. Germline CDR1 reads SGHNT; CDR2 reads YYREEE (reference sequence). The CDR3 coding sequence is TGTGCCAGCAGCTTGGCTAGCCCCCTTGCGTCGAATTCACCCCTCCACTTT. Its translation: CASSLASPLASNSPLHF.

J is TRBJ2-3 and V is TRBV5-6; 11 bases fit TRBD2. The germline gives CDR1 SGHDT, CDR2 YYEEEE. CDR3 length: 15 amino acids. After removal of 0 bases from V and 5 bases from J, the junction contained 2 bases not matched to a gene. Here the CDR3 DNA reads TGTGCCAGCAGCTTGGGACTAGCGGGACAAGATACGCAGTATTTT. Its protein is CASSLGLAGQDTQYF.